What follows are 26 T cell receptor beta chains derived from one specimen sequenced in a study of T cell changes during pregnancy in multiple sclerosis. Produced via immunoSEQ multiplex PCR; TCRdb's table is partial and in-frame only. The sample shows 58,000 or so clones, approximately 90% of them seen only once. The material was peripheral blood, obtained in the first trimester of pregnancy. Every receptor here comes from a female donor in good health, enrolled as a control in a pregnancy study.

The chain joins TRBV9 to TRBJ2-5; 13 nucleotides match TRBD2. Germline CDR1 SGDLS, CDR2 YYNGEE. J gave up 1 base and V 2 bases, and 2 bases lay outside the gene matches. The CDR3 covers 16 residues. The CDR3, as DNA: TGTGCCAGCAGCGTGGGGACTAGCGGGGTCCAAGAGACCCAGTACTTC. Translated: CASSVGTSGVQETQYF.

CDR3 residues: CASAPGGSTYNEQFF. DNA of the CDR3: TGTGCCAGCGCCCCCGGGGGGTCCACCTACAATGAGCAGTTCTTC. This chain uses TRBV28 with TRBJ2-1; 7 bases are a match to TRBD2. V trimming: 8 bases; J trimming: 2 bases; junction bases outside the gene matches: 9. The CDR3 runs 15 residues. The V gene's germline CDR1 is MDHEN and CDR2 SYDVKM.

V usage is TRBV11-3 and J usage is TRBJ2-5; D is unclear. Deletions cut 5 bases from V and 2 bases from J, with 15 bases between. From germline, CDR1 is SGHNT and CDR2 YENEEA. The CDR3 runs to 15 residues. The CDR3 nucleotides are TGTGCCAGCAGCCTCTTCTTTTCAGATCAAGAGACCCAGTACTTC. Translation: CASSLFFSDQETQYF.

The gene calls are TRBV28 and TRBJ2-7, with 12 bases identical to TRBD1. The V and J ends lost 8 bases and 2 bases, in that order; junction bases with no gene match: 7. Germline values: CDR1 MDHEN, CDR2 SYDVKM. This CDR3 has 15 amino acids. The DNA for the CDR3 is TGTGCCAGCCTTAGGGGACAGGGGGCGACCTACGAGCAGTACTTC. Protein sequence: CASLRGQGATYEQYF.

The rearrangement uses TRBV6-1 and TRBJ2-1; TRBD2 is a possible D gene (6 bases). The CDR3 loop spans 15 amino acids. V shed 1 base and J shed 7 bases, with 14 bases lying between them. The V gene's germline CDR1 is MNHNS and CDR2 SASEGT. The CDR3 protein is CASSEVGGTGNEQFF. For the CDR3, the DNA is TGTGCCAGCAGTGAAGTAGGAGGGACGGGGAATGAGCAGTTCTTC.

This chain connects TRBV10-3 to TRBJ2-3; D gene unclear. The V end was cut by 5 bases, the J end by 1 base, with 22 bases between. Germline assignment: CDR1 ENHRY and CDR2 SYGVKD. The CDR3 covers 18 residues. The CDR3 bases are TGTGCCATCAGTATGAACCCGGGTCATGCGGCGGGCACAGATACGCAGTATTTT. It is translated as CAISMNPGHAAGTDTQYF.

V and J are TRBV5-1 and TRBJ1-1; D remains unclear. The ends were cut back, 0 bases at V and 1 base at J, with 10 bases in the middle. The CDR3 has 15 residues. Per the germline V gene, CDR1 is SGHRS and CDR2 is YFSETQ. The CDR3 nucleotides read TGCGCCAGCAGCTTGGGGTGGCGGCAGAACACTGAAGCTTTCTTT. Protein: CASSLGWRQNTEAFF.

The chain is built from TRBV7-9 and TRBJ1-4, with D possibly being TRBD1 (5 bases). This CDR3 spans 16 amino acids. Trimming pared 5 bases from V and 1 base from J, leaving 14 bases between. In germline, CDR1 is SEHNR, CDR2 FQNEAQ (reference sequence). The CDR3: CASSPPGGRTNEKLFF. The CDR3 DNA reads TGTGCCAGCAGCCCCCCGGGGGGGAGAACTAATGAAAAACTGTTTTTT.

The chain recombines TRBV15 with TRBJ2-3; 10 nucleotides align to TRBD2. This CDR3 has 15 residues. Germline V CDR1 and CDR2: LNHNV, YYDKDF (reference sequence). With 5 bases clipped from V and 2 bases from J, the junction kept 4 bases outside the gene matches. The CDR3, as DNA: TGTGCCACCAGCTTCGGGACTAGCGCCACAGATACGCAGTATTTT. It specifies CATSFGTSATDTQYF.

The rearrangement links TRBV5-1 to TRBJ2-1; D ambiguous. Germline assignment: CDR1 SGHRS and CDR2 YFSETQ. The CDR3 length is 14 residues. V shed 0 bases and J shed 6 bases, with 10 bases lying between them. CDR3 in DNA: TGCGCCAGCAGCTTGGCCTTAGGAGTCAATGAGCAGTTCTTC. It translates to CASSLALGVNEQFF.

The rearrangement joins TRBV29-1 to TRBJ2-2; D is possibly TRBD1 (6 bases). Germline V gives CDR1 SQVTM, CDR2 ANQGSEA. V was clipped by 5 bases and J by 4 bases, with 8 bases between them. The CDR3 extends over 12 amino acids. CDR3 sequence reads: CSVYRATGELFF. The CDR3 coding sequence is TGCAGCGTTTACAGGGCCACCGGGGAGCTGTTTTTT.

The CDR3 DNA follows: TGTGCCACCAGCAGAGGACAGGGCCCCTACGAGCAGTACTTC. Translated, it gives CATSRGQGPYEQYF. V usage is TRBV15 and J usage is TRBJ2-7; TRBD1 agrees at 7 bases. The germline V gene has CDR1 LNHNV and CDR2 YYDKDF (reference sequence). The CDR3 has 14 amino acids. Trimming cost V 1 base and J 2 bases; bases outside gene matches: 2. The variable domain in full, completed from reference TRBV15 and TRBJ2-7, reads DAMVIQNPRYQVTQFGKPVTLSCSQTLNHNVMYWYQQKSSQAPKLLFHYYDKDFNNEADTPDNFQSRRPNTSFCFLDIRSPGLGDTAMYLCATSRGQGPYEQYFGPGTRLTVT.

The chain couples TRBV7-8 to TRBJ2-7, with TRBD2 identical over 14 bases. CDR1 and CDR2 from the germline V gene are SGHVS and FQNEAQ. The CDR3 is 16 residues long. V lost 2 bases and J lost 3; bases outside the gene matches: 3. DNA for the CDR3: TGTGCCAGCAGCTTACGACTAGCGGGGGGGTTCTACGAGCAGTACTTC. This encodes CASSLRLAGGFYEQYF.

The gene calls are TRBV5-1 and TRBJ1-2; TRBD1 agrees at 9 bases. The germline gives CDR1 SGHRS, CDR2 YFSETQ. V lost 0 bases, J lost 7 bases, and 7 bases stayed unmatched. This CDR3 has 15 amino acids. CDR3 nucleotide sequence: TGCGCCAGCAGCTTGGGCGGGACAGGGTCTTTTGGCTACACCTTC. Protein product: CASSLGGTGSFGYTF.

This chain connects TRBV5-1 to TRBJ1-6; tentative D call: TRBD1 (5 bases). This CDR3 has 14 amino acids. The V and J ends lost 4 bases and 9 bases respectively, with 14 bases between them. Germline V CDR1 and CDR2: SGHRS, YFSETQ. The CDR3 spells CASSPVGRSSPLHF. CDR3 sequence (DNA): TGCGCCAGCAGCCCGGTGGGGCGGAGTTCACCCCTCCACTTT.

The chain employs TRBV4-2 and TRBJ2-1, with 10 bases aligning to TRBD2. With 0 bases clipped from V and 5 bases from J, the junction kept 10 bases outside the gene matches. The germline V gene encodes CDR1 LGHNA and CDR2 YNFKEQ. This CDR3 has 18 residues. The CDR3 region is CASSQELAGNNFNNEQFF. The CDR3 DNA follows: TGTGCCAGCAGCCAAGAACTAGCGGGGAACAACTTTAACAATGAGCAGTTCTTC.

The chain recombines TRBV21-1 with TRBJ2-7; the D call TRBD2 from the table was never checked on the DNA. TRBV21-1 is termed a pseudogene. The CDR3 runs to 16 residues. The CDR3 sequence is CASRKGSVYSSYEQYF. The CDR3 bases are TGTGCCAGCAGAAAAGGGTCGGTCTATAGCTCCTACGAGCAGTACTTC.

The V gene is TRBV7-3, the J gene TRBJ1-2; TRBD1 agrees at 9 bases. This CDR3 region has 13 residues. Per germline, CDR1 SGHTA and CDR2 FQGTGA. J gave up 6 bases and V 4 bases, and 3 bases lay outside the gene matches. CDR3 bases: TGTGCCAGCAGCTCTGGACAGGGGAATGGCTACACCTTC. The encoded protein is CASSSGQGNGYTF. The full variable domain, rest sourced from reference TRBV7-3 and TRBJ1-2, is GAGVSQTPSNKVTEKGKYVELRCDPISGHTALYWYRQSLGQGPEFLIYFQGTGAADDSGLPNDRFFAVRPEGSVSTLKIQRTERGDSAVYLCASSSGQGNGYTFGSGTRLTVV.

The chain is built from TRBV7-9 and TRBJ1-1; no reliable D call. V was shortened by 2 bases and J by 7 bases, with 11 bases between the two germline ends. Germline loops: CDR1 SEHNR, CDR2 FQNEAQ (reference sequence). The CDR3 is 13 residues long. CDR3: CASSLIGENEAFF. In nucleotides, the CDR3 is TGTGCCAGCAGCTTAATAGGAGAGAATGAAGCTTTCTTT. Filled out from reference TRBV7-9 and TRBJ1-1, the complete variable domain reads DTGVSQNPRHKITKRGQNVTFRCDPISEHNRLYWYRQTLGQGPEFLTYFQNEAQLEKSRLLSDRFSAERPKGSFSTLEIQRTEQGDSAMYLCASSLIGENEAFFGQGTRLTVV.

V gene TRBV6-5 combines with J gene TRBJ1-2; 11 bases are a match to TRBD1. The CDR3 sequence is 15 residues long. Germline V gives CDR1 MNHEY, CDR2 SVGAGI. Unmatched junction bases numbered 8, after V lost 6 bases and J lost 5 bases. The CDR3 loop reads CASSGQGAGGYGYTF. The CDR3 bases are TGTGCCAGCAGCGGACAGGGGGCTGGGGGATATGGCTACACCTTC.

This rearrangement joins TRBV5-1 to TRBJ2-2; 8 bases line up with TRBD2. Trimming took 2 bases from V and 6 from J; bases not matched to a gene: 3. From germline, CDR1 is SGHRS and CDR2 YFSETQ. CDR3 length equals 14 residues. CDR3 residues: CASSFSGSPGELFF. The CDR3 DNA is TGCGCCAGCAGCTTCAGCGGGAGCCCCGGGGAGCTGTTTTTT.

The V gene is TRBV2, the J gene TRBJ1-1; a possible D gene is TRBD1 (5 bases). Germline lookup yields CDR1 SNHLY and CDR2 FYNNEI. The CDR3 runs to 12 residues. Deletions cut 2 bases from V and 8 bases from J, with 9 bases between. The CDR3 reads CASSESWGEAFF. As DNA, the CDR3 is TGTGCCAGCAGTGAATCGTGGGGCGAAGCTTTCTTT.

This chain joins TRBV28 and TRBJ2-2; 10 bases agree with TRBD1. The CDR3 has 14 residues. CDR1 is MDHEN, CDR2 SYDVKM, per germline. V trimming: 7 bases; J trimming: 7 bases; junction bases outside the gene matches: 6. This CDR3 is CASTRTGGIGELFF. The CDR3 DNA reads TGTGCCAGCACTCGGACAGGGGGTATCGGGGAGCTGTTTTTT. The whole variable domain, remainder taken from reference TRBV28 and TRBJ2-2, is DVKVTQSSRYLVKRTGEKVFLECVQDMDHENMFWYRQDPGLGLRLIYFSYDVKMKEKGDIPEGYSVSREKKERFSLILESASTNQTSMYLCASTRTGGIGELFFGEGSRLTVL.

This clone was seen a few times. The chain recombines TRBV29-1 with TRBJ1-1; possible D gene TRBD1, 5 bases. The CDR3 sequence is 14 residues long. CDR1 and CDR2 from the germline V gene are SQVTM and ANQGSEA. Trimming removed 6 bases at V and 1 base at J, with 15 bases between. The CDR3 DNA reads as TGCAGCGTCACCTCAGGGTGGGGGAACACTGAAGCTTTCTTT. Its protein is CSVTSGWGNTEAFF.

The chain uses TRBV11-2 and TRBJ1-2; TRBD1 aligns across 10 bases. This CDR3 is 15 amino acids long. The germline V gene encodes CDR1 SGHAT and CDR2 FQNNGV. Unmatched junction bases numbered 5, after V lost 1 base and J lost 6 bases. The CDR3 sequence: CASSLVGTGEDGYTF. CDR3 sequence (DNA): TGTGCCAGCAGCTTAGTCGGGACAGGGGAGGATGGCTACACCTTC.

The gene calls are TRBV19 and TRBJ1-1; 7 positions agree with TRBD1. Germline V gene sequence: CDR1 LNHDA, CDR2 SQIVND (reference sequence). The CDR3 contains 16 residues. The V segment lost 5 bases and the J segment 5 bases; nucleotides outside the gene matches: 14. The CDR3 sequence is CASSLHPRTGGTEAFF. In nucleotides, the CDR3 is TGTGCCAGTAGTCTGCACCCTCGGACAGGCGGGACTGAAGCTTTCTTT.